This T cell receptor (beta chain) came from a study of cytomegalovirus exposure and HLA in healthy donors. Study-wide findings and caveats: Later analysis demonstrated an association between a missense DCLRE1C variant and TCR beta V- and J-gene trimming.

The PCR had 60 Vbeta and 13 Jbeta primers. Generated by immunoSEQ multiplex PCR, the TCRdb table keeps only in-frame clones and is missing some. The sample lists 95,000 to 150,000 clones, around 78% occurring once. The CDR3 spans 15 residues. V lost 1 base to trimming and J lost 6 bases, with 18 bases between them. Germline values: CDR1 GTSNPN, CDR2 SVGIG (reference sequence). Of note for this clone: As yet, its antigen is unknown.

Input material: PBMCs. The chain uses TRBV30 and TRBJ1-2; D gene ambiguous. The sequence was collected from a man in his sixties in good health and CMV-seropositive. CDR3: CAWSAPIDQTNGYTF. The CDR3 DNA sequence: TGTGCCTGGAGTGCCCCGATTGATCAGACTAATGGCTACACCTTC. Combining the CDR3 with reference TRBV30 and TRBJ1-2 gives the whole variable domain SQTIHQWPATLVQPVGSPLSLECTVEGTSNPNLYWYRQAAGRGLQLLFYSVGIGQISSEVPQNLSASRPQDRQFILSSKKLLLSDSGFYLCAWSAPIDQTNGYTFGSGTRLTVV.